This TCR beta chain was identified during a study of control samples from healthy donors and cancer patients. Sequenced by immunoSEQ multiplex PCR; TCRdb stores in-frame clones only, minus some. In total, the table holds roughly 200,000 clones. The CDR3 contains 16 residues. Unmatched junction bases numbered 10, after V lost 5 bases and J lost 2 bases. Germline V gives CDR1 MDHEN, CDR2 SYDVKM. The rearrangement uses TRBV28 and TRBJ1-2, with TRBD1 identical over 8 bases. The source material was blood. The sequence was collected from a woman in her twenties or thirties in good health. CDR3 region: CASSPISRDRNYGYTF. In DNA, the CDR3 is TGTGCCAGCAGTCCTATTTCCCGGGACAGGAACTATGGCTACACCTTC.